Below are 20 T cell receptor beta chains sequenced from a single sample in a study of response to subunit inactivated influenza vaccine. TCRdb passed the RT-PCR reads through MiXCR, listing each CDR3 protein once. Here the sample spans about 800,000 distinct CDR3 sequences, less than 25% being singletons. The source was PBMCs from blood, collected about 5 days after vaccination. All receptors come from a man aged 45-60 years who received an inactivated influenza vaccine.

The chain links TRBV5-1 to TRBJ2-5; TRBD2 matches 9 bases. The length of the CDR3 is 15 residues. Germline lookup yields CDR1 SGHRS and CDR2 YFSETQ. The J segment lost 1 base and the V segment lost 7 bases, leaving 8 bases of the junction unmatched. The CDR3 bases are TGCGCCAGCTTTGCGGGCGGGGGGGTCCAAGAGACCCAGTACTTC. Its protein is CASFAGGGVQETQYF. The variable domain in full, completed from reference TRBV5-1 and TRBJ2-5, reads KAGVTQTPRYLIKTRGQQVTLSCSPISGHRSVSWYQQTPGQGLQFLFEYFSETQRNKGNFPGRFSGRQFSNSRSEMNVSTLELGDSALYLCASFAGGGVQETQYFGPGTRLLVL.

This clonotype was detected only once. The J gene is TRBJ2-7, the V gene TRBV5-1; tentatively, D is TRBD1 or TRBD2 (5 bases each). V lost 2 bases to trimming and J lost 6 bases, with 21 bases between them. The CDR3 length is 16 residues. Germline CDR1 reads SGHRS; CDR2 reads YFSETQ. CDR3 nucleotide sequence: TGCGCCAGCAGCTTAAGAACCGGGACCGAAGGATCCGAGCAGTACTTC. Translation gives CASSLRTGTEGSEQYF. The full variable domain, in which reference TRBV5-1 and TRBJ2-7 provide the parts outside the CDR3, is KAGVTQTPRYLIKTRGQQVTLSCSPISGHRSVSWYQQTPGQGLQFLFEYFSETQRNKGNFPGRFSGRQFSNSRSEMNVSTLELGDSALYLCASSLRTGTEGSEQYFGPGTRLTVT.

This clonotype appeared a few times. The gene calls are TRBV4-1 and TRBJ1-6; D call uncertain. Looked up from germline, CDR1 is MGHRA and CDR2 is YSYEKL. The CDR3 is 13 amino acids. V gave up 0 bases and J gave up 10 bases, with 7 bases separating them. CDR3 DNA sequence: TGCGCCAGCAGCCAAGAAGTAAGGTCACCCCTCCACTTT. Protein: CASSQEVRSPLHF.

The sample holds many counts of this clonotype. This rearrangement joins TRBV18 to TRBJ2-1, with D possibly matching TRBD2 (5 bases). The germline gives CDR1 KGHSH, CDR2 LQKENI. The CDR3 runs 14 residues. The ends were cut back, 3 bases at V and 2 bases at J, with 8 bases in the middle. This chain's CDR3 is CASSPPGTYNEQFF. The CDR3, as DNA: TGTGCCAGCTCACCTCCGGGGACCTACAATGAGCAGTTCTTC.

This clonotype came up a few times. This sequence joins TRBV20-1 and TRBJ2-7; D not certain. Germline V gives CDR1 DFQATT, CDR2 SNEGSKA (reference sequence). CDR3 length: 12 amino acids. The germline V and J ends were trimmed by 5 bases and 6 bases, with 14 bases remaining between them. The DNA of the CDR3 is TGCAGTGCTGGGTCGGGCCCTTTCGAGCAGTACTTC. Amino acid sequence: CSAGSGPFEQYF.

The chain's CDR3 is CSARDLEEGSYGYTF. The CDR3 DNA sequence: TGCAGTGCTAGAGATCTCGAAGAGGGGAGCTATGGCTACACCTTC. The V and J genes are TRBV20-1 and TRBJ1-2, with D possibly being TRBD1 (5 bases). CDR1 is DFQATT and CDR2 is SNEGSKA in the germline V gene (reference sequence). The V gene lost 0 bases and the J gene lost 4 bases, with 15 bases spanning the gap. This CDR3 is built from 15 residues.

This clonotype was observed a handful of times. The rearrangement uses TRBV28 and TRBJ2-5; no clear D gene. This CDR3 spans 14 amino acids. The V gene's germline CDR1 is MDHEN and CDR2 SYDVKM. The germline V and J ends were trimmed by 3 bases and 9 bases, with 17 bases remaining between them. DNA of the CDR3: TGTGCCAGCAGTTTTGGGCGACCGCCCTTGGCCCAGTACTTC. This translates into CASSFGRPPLAQYF.

The rearrangement uses TRBV18 and TRBJ2-1; D is ambiguous. Germline V CDR1 and CDR2: KGHSH, LQKENI. CDR3 size: 16 residues. The V end was cut by 1 base, the J end by 0 bases, with 10 bases between. The CDR3 is CASSPLTPSSYNEQFF. The CDR3 nucleotides read TGTGCCAGCTCACCACTGACCCCGAGCTCCTACAATGAGCAGTTCTTC.

The CDR3 loop reads CASSYRLGIPFSGANVLTF. DNA of the CDR3: TGTGCCAGCAGTTATCGACTGGGCATCCCCTTTTCAGGGGCCAACGTCCTGACTTTC. The rearrangement joins TRBV6-2 or TRBV6-3 to TRBJ2-6; D is ambiguous. The V and J ends lost 3 bases and 4 bases respectively, with 22 bases between them. Germline assignment: CDR1 MNHEY and CDR2 SVGEGT. CDR3 size: 19 residues.

The chain joins TRBV9 to TRBJ2-3, with D perhaps matching TRBD2 (7 bases). V lost 4 bases and J 5 bases, leaving 17 bases between the germline ends. The CDR3 length is 15 residues. From germline, CDR1 is SGDLS and CDR2 YYNGEE. This chain's CDR3 is CASSWGGQGLDTQYF. CDR3 sequence (DNA): TGTGCCAGCAGCTGGGGGGGACAAGGCTTAGATACGCAGTATTTT. The whole variable domain, filled in from reference TRBV9 and TRBJ2-3, reads DSGVTQTPKHLITATGQRVTLRCSPRSGDLSVYWYQQSLDQGLQFLIQYYNGEERAKGNILERFSAQQFPDLHSELNLSSLELGDSALYFCASSWGGQGLDTQYFGPGTRLTVL.

This clonotype was counted only a few times. For the CDR3, the DNA is TGTGCCAGCAGCCCCGTGGGGCCGGATGGGACCCAGTACTTC. This encodes CASSPVGPDGTQYF. The chain joins TRBV7-2 to TRBJ2-5; a possible D gene is TRBD1 (5 bases). CDR3 size: 14 residues. V lost 5 bases to trimming and J lost 7 bases, with 17 bases between them. Germline CDR1 and CDR2: SGHTA and FQGNSA. The full variable domain, completed using reference TRBV7-2 and TRBJ2-5, is GAGVSQSPSNKVTEKGKDVELRCDPISGHTALYWYRQSLGQGLEFLIYFQGNSAPDKSGLPSDRFSAERTGGSVSTLTIQRTQQEDSAVYLCASSPVGPDGTQYFGPGTRLLVL.

There are many counts of this clonotype. This chain connects TRBV7-2 to TRBJ2-7, with 9 bases matching TRBD2. CDR3 length: 15 residues. Germline trimming cut 5 bases from V and 3 bases from J; bases unmatched to any gene: 8. Germline V gives CDR1 SGHTA, CDR2 FQGNSA. CDR3 nucleotide sequence: TGTGCCAGCAGCCGGATAGCGGGAGTTATCTACGAGCAGTACTTC. Its translation: CASSRIAGVIYEQYF.

This clonotype was seen only a few times. The rearrangement joins TRBV7-9 to TRBJ2-3; 13 bases line up with TRBD2. The CDR3 is made up of 17 amino acids. V trimming: 3 bases; J trimming: 2 bases; junction bases outside the gene matches: 5. The V gene's germline CDR1 is SEHNR and CDR2 FQNEAQ (reference sequence). The CDR3 region is CASSLIGTSGATDTQYF. CDR3 nucleotides: TGTGCCAGCAGCTTGATCGGGACTAGCGGGGCCACAGATACGCAGTATTTT.

This clonotype has a handful of counts. V usage is TRBV5-1 and J usage is TRBJ1-1; the D gene is possibly TRBD1 (6 bases). The CDR3 length is 17 residues. V was cut by 3 bases and J by 0 bases, with 18 bases left in between. CDR1 and CDR2 from the germline V gene are SGHRS and YFSETQ. In nucleotides, the CDR3 is TGCGCCAGCAGCTCGATTCGGGGAGGGGACATGAACACTGAAGCTTTCTTT. Residues: CASSSIRGGDMNTEAFF.

A few counts support this clonotype. This chain connects TRBV4-3 to TRBJ1-4, with D possibly matching TRBD1 (5 bases). The V and J ends lost 0 bases and 7 bases respectively, with 18 bases between them. The V gene's germline CDR1 is LGHNA and CDR2 YSLEER. The CDR3 has 17 residues. CDR3 bases: TGCGCCAGCAGCCAAGAGATGTTCGGGGGTAATATTGAAAAACTGTTTTTT. Translation: CASSQEMFGGNIEKLFF.

This clonotype turned up a few times. The chain carries TRBV29-1 and TRBJ2-1; 10 bases agree with TRBD2. Germline lookup yields CDR1 SQVTM and CDR2 ANQGSEA. The V gene end was trimmed by 4 bases and the J gene end by 7 bases; junction bases not matched to a gene: 10. This CDR3 is 15 amino acids long. CDR3 amino acids: CSVVGLAALWNEQFF. The CDR3, as DNA: TGCAGCGTTGTAGGACTAGCGGCCCTTTGGAATGAGCAGTTCTTC.

The chain recombines TRBV6-1 with TRBJ2-1; the D is unclear. The ends were cut back, 7 bases at V and 2 bases at J, with 12 bases in the middle. CDR3 length: 14 amino acids. Per germline, CDR1 MNHNS and CDR2 SASEGT. CDR3: CASKVGSAYNEQFF. The CDR3 bases are TGTGCCAGCAAAGTAGGCAGCGCCTACAATGAGCAGTTCTTC.

This clonotype was detected only a few times. The J gene is TRBJ1-5, the V gene TRBV15, with D uncertain. Trimming left V 0 bases short and J 4 bases short, with 10 bases between. Looked up from germline, CDR1 is LNHNV and CDR2 is YYDKDF (reference sequence). The CDR3 extends over 15 amino acids. The chain's CDR3 is CATSREPQRNQPQHF. In DNA, the CDR3 is TGTGCCACCAGCAGAGAACCACAGCGTAATCAGCCCCAGCATTTT.

This chain joins TRBV6-2 or TRBV6-3 and TRBJ1-1, with 7 bases that match TRBD1. The germline CDR1 and CDR2 sequences are MNHEY and SVGEGT. The junction had 12 bases not matched to a gene; V was cut back by 7 bases and J by 4 bases. The CDR3 consists of 15 residues. The CDR3 protein is CASTHRQGGFTEAFF. DNA for the CDR3: TGTGCCAGCACCCACAGACAGGGTGGTTTCACTGAAGCTTTCTTT.

The rearrangement uses TRBV7-9 and TRBJ1-2; D remains unclear. This CDR3 region has 12 residues. Germline V gene data show CDR1 as SEHNR and CDR2 as FQNEAQ (reference sequence). V was trimmed by 4 bases and J by 4 bases, leaving 7 bases between them. This CDR3 reads CASSSRGYGYTF. CDR3 DNA sequence: TGTGCCAGCAGCTCGAGAGGCTATGGCTACACCTTC.